This entry lists 6 T cell receptor beta chains sequenced from one sample in a study of blood T cells in healthy people across ages. Then a second PCR, running about 6 to 12 cycles, was carried out with a sample-barcoded 5' primer and a J-beta primer mix. TCRdb passed the 5' RACE reads through MiXCR, listing each CDR3 protein once. The data show over a million distinct CDR3 sequences, with around 45% seen just once and over 15% held by the top ten. Sequencing input: blood. Every receptor here comes from a woman aged 55-75 years in good health.

The rearrangement uses TRBV3-1 and TRBJ2-4; tentatively, D is TRBD1 or TRBD2 (5 bases each). In germline, CDR1 is LGHDT, CDR2 YNNKEL (reference sequence). The CDR3 is 14 residues long. V was cut by 3 bases and J by 4 bases, with 10 bases left in between. The CDR3 loop reads CASSQGVGKNIQYF. DNA for the CDR3: TGTGCCAGCAGCCAGGGGGTCGGGAAAAACATTCAGTACTTC.

The chain employs TRBV20-1 and TRBJ2-1, with TRBD2 as a possible D gene (5 bases). This CDR3 contains 17 residues. V shed 3 bases and J shed 3 bases, with 21 bases lying between them. Germline V lookup: CDR1 DFQATT, CDR2 SNEGSKA (reference sequence). The CDR3 DNA reads as TGCAGTGCTAGCGATGTTGGAGGCTCCGTCGTCTACAATGAGCAGTTCTTC. The encoded protein is CSASDVGGSVVYNEQFF.

CDR3 bases: TGTGCCAGCAGTGTAGAACAGGGGGCATCCAAAAACATTCAGTACTTC. Protein: CASSVEQGASKNIQYF. The J gene is TRBJ2-4, the V gene TRBV2; 9 bases agree with TRBD1. The germline V gene has CDR1 SNHLY and CDR2 FYNNEI. The J segment lost 2 bases and the V segment lost 4 bases, leaving 6 bases of the junction unmatched. This CDR3 spans 16 amino acids.

This clonotype was seen only a few times. This sequence joins TRBV2 and TRBJ1-2, with 8 bases matching TRBD1. Trimming took 5 bases from V and 6 from J; bases not matched to a gene: 8. CDR1 and CDR2 (germline): SNHLY, FYNNEI. There are 14 residues in the CDR3. The CDR3 here is CASSSGQGRHGYTF. In DNA, the CDR3 is TGTGCCAGCAGTTCCGGACAGGGAAGACATGGCTACACCTTC.

The chain uses TRBV9 and TRBJ2-5; 7 bases align to TRBD2. Germline V gene lookup returns CDR1 SGDLS and CDR2 YYNGEE. Trimming removed 4 bases from V and 0 bases from J; junction bases left unmatched: 21. The CDR3 contains 20 residues. CDR3 region: CASSPRDGGGLGRYQETQYF. CDR3 nucleotide sequence: TGTGCCAGCAGCCCCCGCGATGGGGGGGGTCTCGGGAGGTACCAAGAGACCCAGTACTTC.

The chain joins TRBV4-1 to TRBJ2-1; D is possibly TRBD2 (6 bases). The CDR3 sequence is 16 residues long. Germline assignment: CDR1 MGHRA and CDR2 YSYEKL. The V and J ends lost 4 bases and 5 bases respectively, with 18 bases between them. As DNA, the CDR3 is TGCGCCAGCAGCCTCTCCCCGGGAGTCCTTAACAATGAGCAGTTCTTC. It codes for CASSLSPGVLNNEQFF.